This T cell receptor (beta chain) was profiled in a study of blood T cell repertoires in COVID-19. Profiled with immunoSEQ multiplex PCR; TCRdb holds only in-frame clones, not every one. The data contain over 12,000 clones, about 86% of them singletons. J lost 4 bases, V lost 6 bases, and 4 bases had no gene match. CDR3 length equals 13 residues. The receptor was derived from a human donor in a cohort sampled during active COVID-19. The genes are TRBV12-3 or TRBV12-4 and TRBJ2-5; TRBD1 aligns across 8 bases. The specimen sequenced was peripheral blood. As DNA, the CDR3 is TGTGCCAGCAGGGCGACAGGGGCAGAGACCCAGTACTTC. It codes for CASRATGAETQYF.